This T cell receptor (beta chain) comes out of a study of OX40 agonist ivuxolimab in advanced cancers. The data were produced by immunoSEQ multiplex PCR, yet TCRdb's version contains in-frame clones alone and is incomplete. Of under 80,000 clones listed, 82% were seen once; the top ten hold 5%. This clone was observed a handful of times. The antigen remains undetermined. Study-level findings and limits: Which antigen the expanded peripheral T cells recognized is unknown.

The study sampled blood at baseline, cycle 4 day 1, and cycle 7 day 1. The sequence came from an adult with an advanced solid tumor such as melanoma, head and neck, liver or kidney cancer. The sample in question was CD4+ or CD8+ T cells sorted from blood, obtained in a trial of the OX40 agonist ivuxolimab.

The CDR3 DNA sequence: TGCGCCAGCAGCTTGACCGGGACAGAGGGGAATCAGCCCCAGCATTTT. Translation: CASSLTGTEGNQPQHF. The chain links TRBV5-1 to TRBJ1-5, with 7 nucleotides matching TRBD1. The CDR3 covers 16 residues. Trimming took 1 base from V and 4 from J; bases not matched to a gene: 8. Germline lookup yields CDR1 SGHRS and CDR2 YFSETQ.